The 5 T cell receptor beta chains below all came from one sample that was sequenced in a study of control samples from healthy donors and cancer patients. TCRdb's copy holds only in-frame clones and misses some; the assay was immunoSEQ multiplex PCR. The data show around 90,000 clones, approximately 86% seen once. Sequenced sample: blood. The receptors were sampled from a man younger than 45 in good health.

V and J are TRBV2 and TRBJ1-2; 8 bases line up with TRBD1. The CDR3 extends over 16 amino acids. CDR1 is SNHLY and CDR2 is FYNNEI in the germline V gene. V shed 8 bases, J shed 0 bases, and the junction held 11 bases outside the gene matches. DNA for the CDR3: TGTGCCAGCCCTCTATACCGGGACAGGCCTAACTATGGCTACACCTTC. Its protein is CASPLYRDRPNYGYTF.

The chain recombines TRBV9 with TRBJ1-2, with TRBD1 matching over 10 bases. The length of the CDR3 is 15 residues. V lost 0 bases, J lost 8 bases, and 7 bases stayed unmatched. Germline V gene lookup returns CDR1 SGDLS and CDR2 YYNGEE. The CDR3 DNA follows: TGTGCCAGCAGCGTAGGACCCGGGACAGGGGACGGCTACACCTTC. Translating it yields CASSVGPGTGDGYTF.

The chain is built from TRBV11-2 and TRBJ2-7, with 8 bases matching TRBD1. The V gene end was trimmed by 3 bases and the J gene end by 7 bases; junction bases not matched to a gene: 8. Germline V gives CDR1 SGHAT, CDR2 FQNNGV. CDR3 length equals 14 residues. The CDR3 loop is CASSFMGGQEEQYV. CDR3 in DNA: TGTGCCAGCAGCTTTATGGGGGGACAGGAGGAGCAGTACGTC.

The chain uses TRBV7-2 and TRBJ2-3; no reliable D call. Germline CDR1 reads SGHTA; CDR2 reads FQGNSA. The CDR3 sequence is 15 residues long. V dropped 1 base and J dropped 0 bases, with 8 bases sitting between them. CDR3 in DNA: TGTGCCAGCAGCTTAGATTACACCAGCACAGATACGCAGTATTTT. This translates into CASSLDYTSTDTQYF. Complete variable domain (other parts from reference TRBV7-2 and TRBJ2-3): GAGVSQSPSNKVTEKGKDVELRCDPISGHTALYWYRQSLGQGLEFLIYFQGNSAPDKSGLPSDRFSAERTGGSVSTLTIQRTQQEDSAVYLCASSLDYTSTDTQYFGPGTRLTVL.

As for this clone: One end of the junction fails to match germline, which may point to a read error. The J gene is TRBJ1-1, the V gene TRBV7-7; 7 positions agree with TRBD1. The CDR3 extends over 13 amino acids. The germline V gene has CDR1 SSHAT and CDR2 FNYEAQ (reference sequence). In DNA, the CDR3 is TGTGCTAGCAGCCCACAGCAGGGGGCTGAAGCTTTCTTT. Translating it yields CASSPQQGAEAFF.